The clone carrying this T cell receptor (beta chain) showed up many times. RNA was extracted from bulk tissue without any cell sorting. Germline-derived CDR1 and CDR2 are MNHNS and SASEGT. The CDR3 runs to 15 residues. V gave up 5 bases and J gave up 4 bases; unmatched junction bases: 4. The data stem from a study of tumor and adjacent non-tumor tissue in lung cancer. On the study more broadly: Each sample yielded around 4.2 million productive TCRbeta reads on average.

The library came from three nested PCR rounds adapted from ARM-PCR protocols. From the multiplex PCR reads, TCRdb called clonotypes with MiXCR, one entry per CDR3 protein. The sample yields more than 85,000 distinct CDR3 sequences, around 59% seen once. The origin of this receptor is a man in his 70s with non-small cell lung cancer. This rearrangement joins TRBV6-1 to TRBJ1-5; 11 bases are shared with TRBD1. Sequenced input: lung tumor tissue. CDR3 nucleotides: TGTGCCAGCAGTCCGGGACAGGGGGTGAATCAGCCCCAGCATTTT. This sequence encodes CASSPGQGVNQPQHF.